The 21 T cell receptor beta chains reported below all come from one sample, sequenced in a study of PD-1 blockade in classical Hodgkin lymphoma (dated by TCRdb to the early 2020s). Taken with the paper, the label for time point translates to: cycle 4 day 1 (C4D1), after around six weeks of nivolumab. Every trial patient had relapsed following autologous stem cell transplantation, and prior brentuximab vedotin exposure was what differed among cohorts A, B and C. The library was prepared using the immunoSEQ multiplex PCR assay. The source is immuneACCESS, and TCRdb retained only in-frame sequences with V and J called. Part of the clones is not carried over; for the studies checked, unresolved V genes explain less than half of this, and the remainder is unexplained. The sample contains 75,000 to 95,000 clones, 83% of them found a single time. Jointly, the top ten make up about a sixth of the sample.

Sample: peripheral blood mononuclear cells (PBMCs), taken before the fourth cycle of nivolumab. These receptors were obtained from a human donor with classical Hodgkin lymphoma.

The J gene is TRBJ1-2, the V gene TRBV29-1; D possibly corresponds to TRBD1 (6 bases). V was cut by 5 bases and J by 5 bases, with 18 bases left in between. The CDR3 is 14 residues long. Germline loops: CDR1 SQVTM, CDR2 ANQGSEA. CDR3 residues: CSVFPGQNRYGYTF. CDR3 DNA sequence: TGCAGCGTTTTCCCCGGACAGAATAGATATGGCTACACCTTC.

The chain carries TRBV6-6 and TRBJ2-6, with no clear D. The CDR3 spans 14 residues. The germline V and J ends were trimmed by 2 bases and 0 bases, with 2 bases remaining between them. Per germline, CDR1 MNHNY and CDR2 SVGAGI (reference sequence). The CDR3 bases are TGTGCCAGCAGTTACGCCTCTGGGGCCAACGTCCTGACTTTC. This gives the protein CASSYASGANVLTF.

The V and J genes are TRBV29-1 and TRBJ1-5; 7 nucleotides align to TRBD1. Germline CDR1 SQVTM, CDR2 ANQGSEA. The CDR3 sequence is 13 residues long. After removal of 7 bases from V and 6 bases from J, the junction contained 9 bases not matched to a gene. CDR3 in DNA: TGCAGCGCAAGACAGGGTGACGGTCAGCCCCAGCATTTT. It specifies CSARQGDGQPQHF.

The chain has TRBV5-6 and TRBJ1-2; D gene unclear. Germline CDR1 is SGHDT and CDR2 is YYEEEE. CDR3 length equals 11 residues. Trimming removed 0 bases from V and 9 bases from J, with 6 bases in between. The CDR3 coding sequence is TGTGCCAGCAGCTTGGGGGTTAGCTACACCTTC. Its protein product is CASSLGVSYTF.

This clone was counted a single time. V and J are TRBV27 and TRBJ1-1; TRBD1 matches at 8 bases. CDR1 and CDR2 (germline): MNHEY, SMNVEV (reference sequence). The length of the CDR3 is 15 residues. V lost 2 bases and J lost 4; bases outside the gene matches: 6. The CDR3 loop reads CASSLTTGGVTEAFF. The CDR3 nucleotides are TGTGCCAGCAGTTTAACCACAGGGGGGGTCACTGAAGCTTTCTTT.

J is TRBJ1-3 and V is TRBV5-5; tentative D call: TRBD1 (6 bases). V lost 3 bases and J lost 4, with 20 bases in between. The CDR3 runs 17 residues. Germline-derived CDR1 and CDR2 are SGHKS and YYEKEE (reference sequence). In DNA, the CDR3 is TGTGCCAGCAGCTCAAAGTCCCCCGCAGGGACAGGAAACACCATATATTTT. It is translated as CASSSKSPAGTGNTIYF. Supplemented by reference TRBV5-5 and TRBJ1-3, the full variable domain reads DAGVTQSPTHLIKTRGQQVTLRCSPISGHKSVSWYQQVLGQGPQFIFQYYEKEERGRGNFPDRFSARQFPNYSSELNVNALLLGDSALYLCASSSKSPAGTGNTIYFGEGSWLTVV.

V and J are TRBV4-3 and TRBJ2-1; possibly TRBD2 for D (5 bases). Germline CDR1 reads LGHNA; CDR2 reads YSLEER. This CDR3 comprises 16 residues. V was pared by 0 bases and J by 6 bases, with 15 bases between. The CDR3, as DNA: TGCGCCAGCAGCCAAGAAGGGAGCGGATCCCCCAATGAGCAGTTCTTC. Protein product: CASSQEGSGSPNEQFF.

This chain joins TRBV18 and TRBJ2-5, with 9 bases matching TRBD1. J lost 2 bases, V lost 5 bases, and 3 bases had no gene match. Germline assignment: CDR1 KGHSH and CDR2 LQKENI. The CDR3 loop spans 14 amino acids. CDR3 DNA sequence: TGTGCCAGCTCAATTGGGACAGGGCAAGAGACCCAGTACTTC. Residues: CASSIGTGQETQYF.

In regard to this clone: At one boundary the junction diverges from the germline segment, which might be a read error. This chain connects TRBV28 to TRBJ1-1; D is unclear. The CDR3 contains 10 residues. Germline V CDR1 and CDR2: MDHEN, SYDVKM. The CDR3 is CASGLTGPIF. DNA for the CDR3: TGTGCCAGCGGACTCACCGGGCCCATCTTT.

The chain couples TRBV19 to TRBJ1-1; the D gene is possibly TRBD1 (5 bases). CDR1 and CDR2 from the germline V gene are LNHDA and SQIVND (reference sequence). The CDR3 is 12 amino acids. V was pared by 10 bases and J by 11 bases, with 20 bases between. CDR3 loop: CATFQGGRRAFF. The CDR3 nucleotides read TGTGCCACCTTCCAGGGAGGAAGGCGGGCTTTCTTT.

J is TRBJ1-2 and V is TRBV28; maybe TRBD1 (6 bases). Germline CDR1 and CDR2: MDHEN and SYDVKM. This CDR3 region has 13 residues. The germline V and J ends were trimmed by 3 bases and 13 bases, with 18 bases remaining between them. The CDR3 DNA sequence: TGTGCCAGCAGTTTCGGGGGGGGCCTATGGCCCACCTTC. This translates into CASSFGGGLWPTF.

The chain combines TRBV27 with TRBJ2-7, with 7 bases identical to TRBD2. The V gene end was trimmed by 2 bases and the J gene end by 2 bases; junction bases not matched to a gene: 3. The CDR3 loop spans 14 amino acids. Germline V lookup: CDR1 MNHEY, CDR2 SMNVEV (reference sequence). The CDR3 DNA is TGTGCCAGCAGTTTAAGGGAGGGGCCCTACGAGCAGTACTTC. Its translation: CASSLREGPYEQYF.

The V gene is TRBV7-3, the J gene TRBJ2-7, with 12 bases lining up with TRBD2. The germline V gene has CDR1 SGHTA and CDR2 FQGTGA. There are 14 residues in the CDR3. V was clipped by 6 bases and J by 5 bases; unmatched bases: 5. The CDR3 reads CASSPSGRGNEQYF. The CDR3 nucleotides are TGTGCCAGCAGTCCTAGCGGGAGGGGAAACGAGCAGTACTTC.

The CDR3 region has the DNA TGTGCCAGCAGCTTAGTTCCGATCTTTCCGTTAGCCAAAAACATTCAGTACTTC. Residues: CASSLVPIFPLAKNIQYF. V is TRBV11-3 and J is TRBJ2-4; D ambiguous. The CDR3 contains 18 residues. Trimming stripped 1 base from V and 0 bases from J, with 16 bases between. Germline loops: CDR1 SGHNT, CDR2 YENEEA.

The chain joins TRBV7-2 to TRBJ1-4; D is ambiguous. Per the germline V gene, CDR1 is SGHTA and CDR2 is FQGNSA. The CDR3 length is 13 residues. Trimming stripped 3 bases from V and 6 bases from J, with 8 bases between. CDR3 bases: TGTGCCAGCAGCTTCGGGTTATATGAAAAACTGTTTTTT. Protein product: CASSFGLYEKLFF.

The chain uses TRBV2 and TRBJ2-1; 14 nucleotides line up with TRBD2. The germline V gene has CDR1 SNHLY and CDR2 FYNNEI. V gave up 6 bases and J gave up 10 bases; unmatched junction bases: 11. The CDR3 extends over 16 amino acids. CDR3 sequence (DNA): TGTGCCAGCAGGGGGTCTTTGGGGACTAGCGGGAGAGAGCAGTTCTTC. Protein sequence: CASRGSLGTSGREQFF.

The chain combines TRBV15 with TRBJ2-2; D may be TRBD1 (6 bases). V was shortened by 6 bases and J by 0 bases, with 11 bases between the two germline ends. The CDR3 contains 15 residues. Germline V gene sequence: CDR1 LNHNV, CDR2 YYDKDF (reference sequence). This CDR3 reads CATSRGTANTGELFF. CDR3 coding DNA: TGTGCCACCAGTAGGGGGACCGCGAACACCGGGGAGCTGTTTTTT. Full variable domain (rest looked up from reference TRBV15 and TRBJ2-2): DAMVIQNPRYQVTQFGKPVTLSCSQTLNHNVMYWYQQKSSQAPKLLFHYYDKDFNNEADTPDNFQSRRPNTSFCFLDIRSPGLGDTAMYLCATSRGTANTGELFFGEGSRLTVL.

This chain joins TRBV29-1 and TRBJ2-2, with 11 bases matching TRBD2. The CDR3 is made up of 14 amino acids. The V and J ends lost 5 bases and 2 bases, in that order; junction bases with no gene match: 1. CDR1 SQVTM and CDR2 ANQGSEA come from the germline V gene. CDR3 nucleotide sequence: TGCAGCGTTACTAGCGGGAGAAACACCGGGGAGCTGTTTTTT. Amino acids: CSVTSGRNTGELFF.

The CDR3 bases are TGTGCCAGTAGTATGCTCAGGGGTGGGGAGCAGTTCTTC. The encoded protein is CASSMLRGGEQFF. J is TRBJ2-1 and V is TRBV19, with D perhaps matching TRBD1 (6 bases). CDR3 length equals 13 residues. Germline values: CDR1 LNHDA, CDR2 SQIVND (reference sequence). The ends were cut back, 3 bases at V and 10 bases at J, with 13 bases in the middle.

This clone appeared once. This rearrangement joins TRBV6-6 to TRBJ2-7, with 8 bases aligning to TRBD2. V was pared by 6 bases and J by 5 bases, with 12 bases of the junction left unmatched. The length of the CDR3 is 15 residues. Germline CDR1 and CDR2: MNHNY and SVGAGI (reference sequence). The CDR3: CASRISGTRNDEQYF. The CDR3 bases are TGTGCCAGCAGGATATCCGGGACTAGGAACGACGAGCAGTACTTC.

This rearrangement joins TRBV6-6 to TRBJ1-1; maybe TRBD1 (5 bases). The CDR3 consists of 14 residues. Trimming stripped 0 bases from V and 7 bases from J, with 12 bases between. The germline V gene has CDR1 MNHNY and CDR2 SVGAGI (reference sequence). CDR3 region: CASSYSGTASEAFF. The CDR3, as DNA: TGTGCCAGCAGTTACTCAGGGACGGCTAGTGAAGCTTTCTTT.